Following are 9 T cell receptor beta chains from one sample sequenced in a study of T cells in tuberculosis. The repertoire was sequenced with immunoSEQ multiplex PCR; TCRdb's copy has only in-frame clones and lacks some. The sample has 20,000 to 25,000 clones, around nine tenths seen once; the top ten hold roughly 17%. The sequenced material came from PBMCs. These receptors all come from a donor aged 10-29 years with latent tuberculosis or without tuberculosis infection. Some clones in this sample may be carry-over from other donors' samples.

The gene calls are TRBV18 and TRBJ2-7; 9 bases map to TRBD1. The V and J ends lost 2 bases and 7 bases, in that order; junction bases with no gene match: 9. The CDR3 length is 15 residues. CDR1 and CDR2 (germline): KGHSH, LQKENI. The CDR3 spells CASSPSGTGNLEQYF. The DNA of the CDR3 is TGTGCCAGCTCACCATCAGGGACAGGGAACTTGGAGCAGTACTTC.

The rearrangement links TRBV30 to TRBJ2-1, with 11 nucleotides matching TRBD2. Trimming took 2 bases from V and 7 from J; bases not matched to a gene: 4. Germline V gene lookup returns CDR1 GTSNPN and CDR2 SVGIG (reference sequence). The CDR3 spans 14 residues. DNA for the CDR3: TGTGCCTGGAGTTTAGCGGGGGGGCGTAATGAGCAGTTCTTC. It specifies CAWSLAGGRNEQFF.

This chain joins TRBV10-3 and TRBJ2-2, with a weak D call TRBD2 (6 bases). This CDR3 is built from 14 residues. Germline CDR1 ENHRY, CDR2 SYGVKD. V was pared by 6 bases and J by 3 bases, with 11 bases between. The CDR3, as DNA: TGTGCCATCAGGGGGGGAGAGGACACCGGGGAGCTGTTTTTT. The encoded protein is CAIRGGEDTGELFF.

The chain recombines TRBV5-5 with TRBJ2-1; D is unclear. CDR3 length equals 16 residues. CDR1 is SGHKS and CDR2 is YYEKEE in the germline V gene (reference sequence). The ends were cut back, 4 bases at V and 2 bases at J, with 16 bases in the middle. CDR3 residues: CASSLLTDLTYNEQFF. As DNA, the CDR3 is TGTGCCAGCAGCCTATTAACCGACTTAACCTACAATGAGCAGTTCTTC.

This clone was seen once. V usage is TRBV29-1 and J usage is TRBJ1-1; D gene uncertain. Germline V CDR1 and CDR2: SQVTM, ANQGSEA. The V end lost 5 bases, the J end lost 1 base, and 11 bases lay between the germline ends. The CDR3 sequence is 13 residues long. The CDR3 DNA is TGCAGCGTTTTTGCAGGAAGGAACACTGAAGCTTTCTTT. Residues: CSVFAGRNTEAFF.

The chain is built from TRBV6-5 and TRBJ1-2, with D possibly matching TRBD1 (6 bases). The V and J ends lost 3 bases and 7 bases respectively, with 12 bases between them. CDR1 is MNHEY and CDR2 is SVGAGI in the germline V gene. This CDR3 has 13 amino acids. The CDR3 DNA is TGTGCCAGCAGTTATGTCCCACAGGGTGGCTACACCTTC. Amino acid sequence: CASSYVPQGGYTF.

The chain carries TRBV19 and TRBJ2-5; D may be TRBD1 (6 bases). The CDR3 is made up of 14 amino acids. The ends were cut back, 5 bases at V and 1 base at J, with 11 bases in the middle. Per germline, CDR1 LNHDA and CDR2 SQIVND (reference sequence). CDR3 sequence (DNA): TGTGCCAGTAGTTTCCGGACAGTCCAAGAGACCCAGTACTTC. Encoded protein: CASSFRTVQETQYF.

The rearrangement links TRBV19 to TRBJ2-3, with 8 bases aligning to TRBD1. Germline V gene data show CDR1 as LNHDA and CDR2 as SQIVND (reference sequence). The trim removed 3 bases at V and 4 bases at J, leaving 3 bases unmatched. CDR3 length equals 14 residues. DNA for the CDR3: TGTGCCAGTAGTATTACGACAGGGGCAGATACGCAGTATTTT. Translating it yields CASSITTGADTQYF.

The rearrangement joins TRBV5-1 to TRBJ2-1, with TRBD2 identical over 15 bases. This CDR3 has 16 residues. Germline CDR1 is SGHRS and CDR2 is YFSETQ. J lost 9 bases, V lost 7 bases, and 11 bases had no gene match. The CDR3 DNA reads TGCGCCAGCCGCCCCGGGGGGACTAGCGGGAGGATTGAGCAGTTCTTC. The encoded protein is CASRPGGTSGRIEQFF. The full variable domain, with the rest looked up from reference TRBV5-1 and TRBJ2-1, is KAGVTQTPRYLIKTRGQQVTLSCSPISGHRSVSWYQQTPGQGLQFLFEYFSETQRNKGNFPGRFSGRQFSNSRSEMNVSTLELGDSALYLCASRPGGTSGRIEQFFGPGTRLTVL.